The 12 T cell receptor beta chains below all came from one sample that was sequenced in a study of shared clonotypes between healthy human individuals (TCRdb year 2020). The library was generated by the immunoSEQ multiplex PCR assay. TCRdb took over this immuneACCESS table, retaining in-frame rearrangements with V and J assigned. Such tables are incomplete; in checked studies, under half of the missing clones stem from an unresolved V gene, and the remainder is unexplained. This sample gives millions of clones in total; about 92% of them show up just once. The top ten constitute under 0.15% of the sample. Sequencing was carried out using naive CD4+ T cells sorted from blood. Reading the label with the study, this specimen's cell subset or site is: CD45RA+ positively selected. The origin of the receptors is a man in his late teens or twenties in good health.

As DNA, the CDR3 is TGTGCCAGCAGCTGGGGACAGAGAACCTACGAGCAGTACTTC. Encoded protein: CASSWGQRTYEQYF. J is TRBJ2-7 and V is TRBV5-5; 7 bases agree with TRBD1. Germline trimming cut 3 bases from V and 2 bases from J; bases unmatched to any gene: 5. This CDR3 contains 14 residues. Germline values: CDR1 SGHKS, CDR2 YYEKEE (reference sequence).

Comment on this clone: Other DNA sequences from this sample encode an identical CDR3 as well. The chain couples TRBV30 to TRBJ2-5; 8 bases map to TRBD1. Germline-derived CDR1 and CDR2 are GTSNPN and SVGIG (reference sequence). CDR3 length equals 12 residues. J lost 5 bases, V lost 3 bases, and 2 bases had no gene match. CDR3 DNA: TGTGCCTGGAGCACAGGGGGGGAGACCCAGTACTTC. Protein product: CAWSTGGETQYF.

The chain carries TRBV5-4 and TRBJ1-2; 9 nucleotides match TRBD1. In germline, CDR1 is SGHNT, CDR2 YYREEE (reference sequence). The CDR3 is 13 residues long. Unmatched junction bases numbered 4, after V lost 4 bases and J lost 6 bases. The CDR3 sequence: CASSLTGGNGYTF. The DNA of the CDR3 is TGTGCCAGCAGCCTGACAGGGGGTAATGGCTACACCTTC.

The V and J genes are TRBV5-1 and TRBJ1-2, with a weak D call TRBD1 (5 bases). This CDR3 has 13 amino acids. From germline, CDR1 is SGHRS and CDR2 YFSETQ. Trimming removed 2 bases at V and 8 bases at J, with 13 bases between. CDR3 in DNA: TGCGCCAGCAGCTTCCAGGGTCGAGACGGCTACACCTTC. The encoded protein is CASSFQGRDGYTF.

CDR3 sequence (DNA): TGTGCCAGTAGTATAGAAGGGACAGGGAAAATTTACGAGCAGTACTTC. Protein sequence: CASSIEGTGKIYEQYF. The genes are TRBV19 and TRBJ2-7; 9 bases align to TRBD1. Germline CDR1 is LNHDA and CDR2 is SQIVND (reference sequence). The CDR3 runs 16 residues. V was pared by 0 bases and J by 4 bases, with 7 bases of the junction left unmatched.

The chain joins TRBV14 to TRBJ2-2, with 10 bases lining up with TRBD2. J gave up 1 base and V 0 bases, and 5 bases lay outside the gene matches. Germline CDR1 reads SGHDN; CDR2 reads FVKESK. The CDR3 is made up of 18 amino acids. CDR3 in DNA: TGTGCCAGCAGCCAAGATCGGTCTAGCGGGAGGAACACCGGGGAGCTGTTTTTT. Protein sequence: CASSQDRSSGRNTGELFF.

This chain uses TRBV28 with TRBJ2-5; D might be TRBD1 (6 bases). The germline gives CDR1 MDHEN, CDR2 SYDVKM. The CDR3 totals 15 residues. The germline V and J ends were trimmed by 5 bases and 5 bases, with 18 bases remaining between them. The DNA of the CDR3 is TGTGCCAGCAGTCCCAGACAGGTGAAGGGGGAGACCCAGTACTTC. As protein: CASSPRQVKGETQYF.

This clone was recorded a few times. J is TRBJ2-7 and V is TRBV23-1; 9 nucleotides match TRBD1. TRBV23-1 is an ORF; its function is uncertain. V shed 6 bases and J 2 bases; nucleotides not matched to a gene: 8. This CDR3 has 15 residues. CDR3 in DNA: TGCGCCAGCAGCCCGCGGACAGGGGATCCCTACGAGCAGTACTTC. Translating it yields CASSPRTGDPYEQYF.

The chain joins TRBV5-1 to TRBJ2-5; the D is unclear. The CDR3 is made up of 11 amino acids. Trimming stripped 7 bases from V and 1 base from J, with 5 bases between. Germline loops: CDR1 SGHRS, CDR2 YFSETQ. As DNA, the CDR3 is TGCGCCAGCGGAATCCAAGAGACCCAGTACTTC. It specifies CASGIQETQYF. Full variable domain (rest looked up from reference TRBV5-1 and TRBJ2-5): KAGVTQTPRYLIKTRGQQVTLSCSPISGHRSVSWYQQTPGQGLQFLFEYFSETQRNKGNFPGRFSGRQFSNSRSEMNVSTLELGDSALYLCASGIQETQYFGPGTRLLVL.

The chain joins TRBV2 to TRBJ2-7; the D gene is possibly TRBD2 (5 bases). Germline-derived CDR1 and CDR2 are SNHLY and FYNNEI. Trimming cost V 4 bases and J 6 bases, with 10 bases left between them. This CDR3 is 12 amino acids long. DNA of the CDR3: TGTGCCAGCAGTGGGCAGAGCGGCGAGCAGTACTTC. It codes for CASSGQSGEQYF.

The gene calls are TRBV9 and TRBJ1-1, with no clear D. Trimming shortened V by 0 bases and J by 1 base, and 7 bases separated the two germline ends. This CDR3 spans 14 amino acids. Germline-derived CDR1 and CDR2 are SGDLS and YYNGEE. The chain's CDR3 is CASSVGLSNTEAFF. The CDR3 DNA is TGTGCCAGCAGCGTAGGGCTTTCGAACACTGAAGCTTTCTTT.

V gene TRBV7-8 combines with J gene TRBJ1-2; 7 bases map to TRBD1. Trimming removed 5 bases from V and 6 bases from J; junction bases left unmatched: 6. The CDR3 is 13 residues long. Germline V gives CDR1 SGHVS, CDR2 FQNEAQ. The DNA of the CDR3 is TGTGCCAGCAGCCCGACAGGGTCTAATGGCTACACCTTC. Its translation: CASSPTGSNGYTF.